Included here is one TCR beta chain sequence, with context. These data come from a study of blood T cell repertoires in COVID-19. Study as a whole: From the United States, Italy and Spain came samples of acute and convalescent COVID-19. T cells, B-cell-depleted T cells, or PBMCs provided the cDNA or gDNA that served as material.

Trimming took off 4 bases at V and 4 bases at J, with 7 bases between the two ends. Per germline, CDR1 SGHAT and CDR2 FQNNGV. This CDR3 has 12 amino acids. In the study's own analysis: For nucleated cells, counts were estimated from reference gene primer amplification. Generated by immunoSEQ multiplex PCR, the TCRdb table keeps only in-frame clones and is missing some. V and J calls and clone size are copied from that table; D and trimming were computed from the DNA. The sample lists fewer than 85,000 clones, over 80% occurring once. The rearrangement uses TRBV11-2 and TRBJ2-5; D unresolved. Sequenced: peripheral blood. The sequence came from a man aged 50 to 60 with active COVID-19. The DNA of the CDR3 is TGTGCCAGCAGCTCCCTATCAGAGACCCAGTACTTC. Translating gives CASSSLSETQYF. The complete variable domain, with remaining parts taken from reference TRBV11-2 and TRBJ2-5, reads EAGVAQSPRYKIIEKRQSVAFWCNPISGHATLYWYQQILGQGPKLLIQFQNNGVVDDSQLPKDRFSAERLKGVDSTLKIQPAKLEDSAVYLCASSSLSETQYFGPGTRLLVL.